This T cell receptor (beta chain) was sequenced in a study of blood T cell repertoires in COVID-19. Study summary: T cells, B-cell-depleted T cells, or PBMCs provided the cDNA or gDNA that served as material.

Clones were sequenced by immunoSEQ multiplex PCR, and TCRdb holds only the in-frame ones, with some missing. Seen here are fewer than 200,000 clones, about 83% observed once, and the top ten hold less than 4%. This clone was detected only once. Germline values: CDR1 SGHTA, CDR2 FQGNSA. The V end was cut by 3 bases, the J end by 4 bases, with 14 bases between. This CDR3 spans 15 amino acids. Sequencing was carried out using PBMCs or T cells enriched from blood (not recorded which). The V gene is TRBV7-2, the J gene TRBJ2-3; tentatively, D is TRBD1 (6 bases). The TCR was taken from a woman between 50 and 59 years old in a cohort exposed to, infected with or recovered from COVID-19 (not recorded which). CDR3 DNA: TGTGCCAGCAGCTTCCGGGACACCGCCCCAGATACGCAGTATTTT. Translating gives CASSFRDTAPDTQYF.